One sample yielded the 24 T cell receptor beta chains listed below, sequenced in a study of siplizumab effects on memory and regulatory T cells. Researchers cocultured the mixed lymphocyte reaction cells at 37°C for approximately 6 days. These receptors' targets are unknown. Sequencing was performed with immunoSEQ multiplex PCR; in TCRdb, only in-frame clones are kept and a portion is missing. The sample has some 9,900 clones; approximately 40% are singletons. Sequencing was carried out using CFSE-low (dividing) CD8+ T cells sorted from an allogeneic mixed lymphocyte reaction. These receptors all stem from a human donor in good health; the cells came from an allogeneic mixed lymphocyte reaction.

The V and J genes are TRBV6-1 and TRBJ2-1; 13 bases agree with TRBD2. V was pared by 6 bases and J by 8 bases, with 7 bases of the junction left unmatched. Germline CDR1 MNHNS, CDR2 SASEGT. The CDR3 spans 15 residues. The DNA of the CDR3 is TGTGCCAGCAGCCGGACTAGCGGGGGAGGGGATGAGCAGTTCTTC. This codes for CASSRTSGGGDEQFF.

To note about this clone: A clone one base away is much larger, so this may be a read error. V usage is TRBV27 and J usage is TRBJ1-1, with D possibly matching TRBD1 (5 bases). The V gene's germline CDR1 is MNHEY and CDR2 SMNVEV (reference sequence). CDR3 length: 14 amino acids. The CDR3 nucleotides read TGTGCCAGCAATTTACAAATTCAGGGACCTGAAGCTTTCTTT. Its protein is CASNLQIQGPEAFF.

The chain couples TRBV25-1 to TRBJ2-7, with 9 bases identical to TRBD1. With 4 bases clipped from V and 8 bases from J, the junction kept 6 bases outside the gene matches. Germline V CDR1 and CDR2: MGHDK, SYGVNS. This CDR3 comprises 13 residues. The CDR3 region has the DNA TGTGCCAGCAGTGCCGGGACAGGGTATCAGCAGTACTTC. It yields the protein CASSAGTGYQQYF.

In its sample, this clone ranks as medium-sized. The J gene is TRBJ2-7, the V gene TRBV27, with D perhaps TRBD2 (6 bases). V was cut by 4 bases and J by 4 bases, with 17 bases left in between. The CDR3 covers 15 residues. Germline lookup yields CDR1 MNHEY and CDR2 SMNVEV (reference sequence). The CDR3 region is CASSSRKSGFYEQYF. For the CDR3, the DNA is TGTGCCAGCAGTTCTAGGAAAAGCGGGTTTTACGAGCAGTACTTC.

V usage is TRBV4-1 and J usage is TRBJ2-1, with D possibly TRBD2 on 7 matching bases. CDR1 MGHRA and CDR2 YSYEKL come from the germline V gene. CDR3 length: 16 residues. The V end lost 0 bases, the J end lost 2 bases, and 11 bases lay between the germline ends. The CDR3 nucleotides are TGCGCCAGCAGCCAAGACGGCGGGGGCCCCTACAATGAGCAGTTCTTC. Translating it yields CASSQDGGGPYNEQFF.

CDR3 sequence: CASSYGGGPDTQYF. For the CDR3, the DNA is TGTGCCAGCAGTTACGGAGGGGGCCCAGATACGCAGTATTTT. The V and J genes are TRBV6-5 and TRBJ2-3; possible D gene TRBD1, 7 bases. The CDR3 sequence is 14 residues long. Germline V gene lookup returns CDR1 MNHEY and CDR2 SVGAGI. V lost 2 bases and J 4 bases, leaving 10 bases between the germline ends.

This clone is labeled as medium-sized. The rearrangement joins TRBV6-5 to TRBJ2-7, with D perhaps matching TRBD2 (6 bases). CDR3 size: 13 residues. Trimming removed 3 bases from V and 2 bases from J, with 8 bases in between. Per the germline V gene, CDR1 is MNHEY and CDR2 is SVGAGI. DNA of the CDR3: TGTGCCAGCAGTTATGGGGGGACCTACGAGCAGTACTTC. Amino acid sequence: CASSYGGTYEQYF.

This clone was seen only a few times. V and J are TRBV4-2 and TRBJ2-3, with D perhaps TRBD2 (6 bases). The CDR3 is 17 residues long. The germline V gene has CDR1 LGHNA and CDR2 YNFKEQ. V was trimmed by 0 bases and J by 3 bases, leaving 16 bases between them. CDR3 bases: TGTGCCAGCAGCCAAGATTGGTCGGGACTGATAACAGATACGCAGTATTTT. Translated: CASSQDWSGLITDTQYF.

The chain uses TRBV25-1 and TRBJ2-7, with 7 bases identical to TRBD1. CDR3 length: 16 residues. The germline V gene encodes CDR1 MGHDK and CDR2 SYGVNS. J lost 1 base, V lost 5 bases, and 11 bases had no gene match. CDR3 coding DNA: TGTGCCAGCAGTTTATCTGCCGGGACAGTTTCCTACGAGCAGTACTTC. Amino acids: CASSLSAGTVSYEQYF.

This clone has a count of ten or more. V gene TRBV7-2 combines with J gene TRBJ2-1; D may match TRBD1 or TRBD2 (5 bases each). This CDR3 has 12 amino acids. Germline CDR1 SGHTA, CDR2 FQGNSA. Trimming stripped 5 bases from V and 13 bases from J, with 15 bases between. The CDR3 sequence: CASSPGAMAQFF. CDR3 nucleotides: TGTGCCAGCAGCCCCGGGGCCATGGCCCAGTTCTTC.

CDR3 nucleotide sequence: TGTGCCAGCAGCTTAGACCGAGATACGCAGTATTTT. Translating it yields CASSLDRDTQYF. J is TRBJ2-3 and V is TRBV11-2; D not certain. V was shortened by 0 bases and J by 5 bases, with 3 bases between the two germline ends. CDR1 and CDR2 from the germline V gene are SGHAT and FQNNGV. The CDR3 is made up of 12 amino acids.

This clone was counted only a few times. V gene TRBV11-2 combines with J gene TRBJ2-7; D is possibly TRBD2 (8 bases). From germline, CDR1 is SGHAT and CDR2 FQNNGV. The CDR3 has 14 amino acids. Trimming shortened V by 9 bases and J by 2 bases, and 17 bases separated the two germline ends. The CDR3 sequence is CASQGVAGPYEQYF. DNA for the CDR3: TGTGCCAGTCAGGGGGTAGCGGGGCCCTACGAGCAGTACTTC.

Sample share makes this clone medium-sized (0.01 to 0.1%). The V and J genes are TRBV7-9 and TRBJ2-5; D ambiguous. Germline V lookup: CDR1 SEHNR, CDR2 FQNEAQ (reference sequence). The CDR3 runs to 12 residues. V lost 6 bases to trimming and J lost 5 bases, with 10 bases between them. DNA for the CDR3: TGTGCCAGCAGGGACGCGGTCGAGACCCAGTACTTC. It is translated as CASRDAVETQYF.

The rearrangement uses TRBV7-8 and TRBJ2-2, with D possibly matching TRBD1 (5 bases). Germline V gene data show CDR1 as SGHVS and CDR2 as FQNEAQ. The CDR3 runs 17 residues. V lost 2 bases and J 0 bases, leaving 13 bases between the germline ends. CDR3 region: CASSLPTHRPNTGELFF. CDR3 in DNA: TGTGCCAGCAGCTTACCCACCCACAGGCCGAACACCGGGGAGCTGTTTTTT.

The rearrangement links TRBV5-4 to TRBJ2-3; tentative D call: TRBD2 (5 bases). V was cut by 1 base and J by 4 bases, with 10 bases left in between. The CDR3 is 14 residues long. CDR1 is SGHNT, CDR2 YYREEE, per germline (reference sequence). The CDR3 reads CASSLSEVPDTQYF. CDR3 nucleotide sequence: TGTGCCAGCAGCTTGTCGGAGGTCCCAGATACGCAGTATTTT.

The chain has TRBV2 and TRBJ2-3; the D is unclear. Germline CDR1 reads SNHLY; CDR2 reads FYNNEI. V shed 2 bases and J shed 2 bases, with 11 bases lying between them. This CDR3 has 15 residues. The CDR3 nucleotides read TGTGCCAGCAGTGAAAGGCCACTGTCCACAGATACGCAGTATTTT. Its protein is CASSERPLSTDTQYF.

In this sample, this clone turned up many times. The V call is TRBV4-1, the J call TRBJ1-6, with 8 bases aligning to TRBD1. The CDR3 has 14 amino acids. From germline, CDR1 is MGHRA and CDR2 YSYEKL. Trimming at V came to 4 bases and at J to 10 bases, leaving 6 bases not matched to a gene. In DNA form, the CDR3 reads TGCGCCAGCAGCCCCCAGGGGGCGGGATCACCCCTCCACTTT. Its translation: CASSPQGAGSPLHF.

In nucleotides, the CDR3 is TGTGCCAGCAGCTTCAGGACGGCCGAGAATCAGCCCCAGCATTTT. Protein product: CASSFRTAENQPQHF. The chain employs TRBV7-9 and TRBJ1-5; no clear D gene. The length of the CDR3 is 15 residues. Germline CDR1 SEHNR, CDR2 FQNEAQ (reference sequence). V dropped 3 bases and J dropped 4 bases, with 13 bases sitting between them.

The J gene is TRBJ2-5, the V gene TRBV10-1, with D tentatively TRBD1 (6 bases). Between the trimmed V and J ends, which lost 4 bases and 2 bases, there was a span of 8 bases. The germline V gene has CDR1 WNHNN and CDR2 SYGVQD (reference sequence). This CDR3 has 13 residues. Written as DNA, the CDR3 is TGCGCCAGCAGTGGGACAGTTCAAGAGACCCAGTACTTC. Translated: CASSGTVQETQYF.

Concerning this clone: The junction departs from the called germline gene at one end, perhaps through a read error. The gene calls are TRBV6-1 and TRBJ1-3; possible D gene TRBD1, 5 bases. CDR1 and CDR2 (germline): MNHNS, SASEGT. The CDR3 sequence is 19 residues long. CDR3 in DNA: TGTGCCAGCAGCGAAGCTTCCCATTCGGCAGTGGGGCCTGGAAACACCATATATTTT. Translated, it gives CASSEASHSAVGPGNTIYF.

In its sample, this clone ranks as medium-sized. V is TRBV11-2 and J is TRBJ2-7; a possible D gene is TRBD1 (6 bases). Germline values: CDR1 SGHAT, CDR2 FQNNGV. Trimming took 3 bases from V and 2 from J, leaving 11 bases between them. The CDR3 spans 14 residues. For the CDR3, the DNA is TGTGCCAGCAGCTTCGGGACACCTCCCTACGAGCAGTACTTC. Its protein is CASSFGTPPYEQYF.

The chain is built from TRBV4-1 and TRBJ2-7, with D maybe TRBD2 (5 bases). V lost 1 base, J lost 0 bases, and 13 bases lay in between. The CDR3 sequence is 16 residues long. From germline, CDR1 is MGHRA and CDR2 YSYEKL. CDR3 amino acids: CASSQGEPASSYEQYF. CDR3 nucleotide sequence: TGCGCCAGCAGCCAAGGGGAGCCGGCGAGCTCCTACGAGCAGTACTTC.

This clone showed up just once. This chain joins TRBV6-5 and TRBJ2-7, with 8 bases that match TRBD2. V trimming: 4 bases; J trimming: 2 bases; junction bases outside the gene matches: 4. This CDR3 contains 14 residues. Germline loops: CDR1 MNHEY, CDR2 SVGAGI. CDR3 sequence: CASSSPGGAYEQYF. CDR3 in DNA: TGTGCCAGCAGTTCCCCCGGGGGGGCCTACGAGCAGTACTTC.

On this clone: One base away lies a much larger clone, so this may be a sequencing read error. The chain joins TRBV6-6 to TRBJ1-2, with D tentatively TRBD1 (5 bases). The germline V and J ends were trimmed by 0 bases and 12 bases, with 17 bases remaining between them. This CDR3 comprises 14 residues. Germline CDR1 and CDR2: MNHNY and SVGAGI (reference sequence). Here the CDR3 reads CASSYSVAGQGHTF. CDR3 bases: TGTGCCAGCAGTTACTCAGTCGCTGGGCAGGGCCACACCTTC.